The rows below give T cell receptor beta chains drawn from one sample of a study of T cell repertoires in cytomegalovirus infection. TCRdb re-derived calls from the reads in MiXCR, one entry per CDR3 protein. The sample has approximately 910,000 distinct CDR3 sequences; 25% to 40% are singletons. No antigen has been assigned to these receptors. The specimen comprised cultured CD8+ T cells from PBMCs, sampled from culture after CMV antigen stimulation. These receptors all come from a human donor in good health (CMV status not recorded). Some clones in this sample may be carry-over from other donors' samples. Each CDR3 is given with its conserved first and last residue. Fields, in order: clone size, J gene, V gene, D gene, CDR3 protein, CDR3 DNA. D genes are given only for firm matches. Clone size is given for some rows only: seen once, a few or many times, or a class if the clone is expanded.

>NA|TRBJ2-1|TRBV3-1|NA
CASSPGALVLTYNEQFF
TGTGCCAGCAGCCCCGGGGCCTTAGTTCTTACCTACAATGAGCAGTTCTTC
>NA|TRBJ1-5|TRBV7-3|TRBD1
CASSLITGGGNQPQHF
TGTGCCAGCAGCTTAATTACAGGGGGCGGCAATCAGCCCCAGCATTTT
>NA|TRBJ1-2|TRBV9|TRBD1
CASSVAGQEKRGYGYTF
TGTGCCAGCAGCGTAGCGGGACAGGAGAAGCGGGGCTATGGCTACACCTTC
>NA|TRBJ1-2|TRBV27|NA
CATRGGSNYGYTF
TGTGCCACCCGCGGGGGATCGAACTATGGCTACACCTTC
>many|TRBJ2-3|TRBV7-8|TRBD2
CASSLVTGGGTDTQYF
TGTGCCAGCAGCTTAGTTACGGGGGGGGGGACAGATACGCAGTATTTT
>many|TRBJ2-2|TRBV7-6|NA
CASSLGSTTGELFF
TGTGCCAGCAGCTTAGGGTCAACCACCGGGGAGCTGTTTTTT
>NA|TRBJ1-2|TRBV27|NA
CASSTTGLGGYTF
TGTGCCAGCAGTACTACAGGGTTAGGCGGCTACACCTTC
>NA|TRBJ2-3|TRBV2|TRBD2
CASRKRGGTDTQYF
TGTGCCAGCAGGAAGCGGGGAGGCACAGATACGCAGTATTTT
>NA|TRBJ2-1|TRBV20-1|NA
CSARVEDRSYNEQFF
TGCAGTGCTAGAGTAGAGGACCGCTCCTACAATGAGCAGTTCTTC
>NA|TRBJ2-1|TRBV4-1|TRBD2
CASSQDPTGGLGYEQFF
TGCGCCAGCAGCCAAGATCCTACGGGGGGGCTCGGCTATGAGCAGTTCTTC
>NA|TRBJ2-7|TRBV27|NA
CASTLISGSSYEQYF
TGTGCCAGCACCCTAATCTCAGGGAGCTCCTACGAGCAGTACTTC
>many|TRBJ2-7|TRBV7-2|NA
CASSSVGWTADAQYF
TGTGCCAGCAGCTCAGTGGGTTGGACGGCGGATGCGCAGTACTTC
>few|TRBJ1-4|TRBV23-1|NA
CASSQLVGGSRNEKLFF
TGCGCCAGCAGTCAATTGGTCGGCGGGAGCCGTAATGAAAAACTGTTTTTT